This T cell receptor (beta chain) derives from a study of OX40 agonist ivuxolimab in advanced cancers. Across the whole study: Head and neck, renal cell, melanoma or hepatocellular carcinoma were the cancers that dose-escalation patients had.

The CDR3 spans 14 residues. Germline assignment: CDR1 SGHNT and CDR2 YYREEE (reference sequence). Trimming cost V 4 bases and J 1 base, with 11 bases left between them. Study observations and caveats: Antigen targets of the expanded peripheral T cells went undetermined.

Only in-frame clones appear in the TCRdb table, and some are missing; sequencing was by immunoSEQ multiplex PCR. Here the sample spans about 150,000 clones, over 75% being singletons. As regards this clone: Its specificity is not known.

The V gene is TRBV5-4, the J gene TRBJ1-1; no clear D gene. The receptor comes from an adult with an advanced solid tumor such as melanoma, head and neck, liver or kidney cancer. The sequencing here drew on CD4+ or CD8+ T cells sorted from blood, taken in a trial of the OX40 agonist ivuxolimab. CDR3 region: CASSQLGENTEAFF. The CDR3 DNA follows: TGTGCCAGCAGCCAATTGGGTGAGAACACTGAAGCTTTCTTT.